This TCR beta chain is from a study of beta chain features in type 1 diabetes. General study results and limits: Although PCR might favor shorter templates, it would do so equally in patients and controls. People with Type 1 diabetes carried modestly yet significantly shorter TCRB CDR3s in all four CD4+ subsets.

The study reverse transcribed the entire isolated RNA, so it sequenced expressed TCRB transcripts. Clones were sequenced by immunoSEQ multiplex PCR, and TCRdb holds only the in-frame ones, with some missing. The data show 600,000 to 700,000 clones, around an eighth seen once. There are 14 residues in the CDR3. Trimming cost V 5 bases and J 6 bases; bases outside gene matches: 6. Germline assignment: CDR1 MDHEN and CDR2 SYDVKM. A note on this clone: The antigen is not known.

The chain has TRBV28 and TRBJ1-5; 8 nucleotides line up with TRBD1. The TCR comes from a man younger than 45 with type 1 diabetes. Material: naive CD4+ T cells from blood. The CDR3, as DNA: TGTGCCAGCAGTCCAGGACAGGGTACTCAGCCCCAGCATTTT. Its translation is CASSPGQGTQPQHF.